This TCR beta chain came from a study of T-cell memory formation after mild COVID-19. Background on the study: Largely, the TCR clusters proved donor specific. Study-wide results and limits: Some SARS-CoV-2-responding clones were already detected in memory before infection. Chiefly within CM and EM were the contracting CD4+ clones; CD8+ ones were within EMRA.

This clonotype turned up a few times. Its antigen is not known. Barcoded TCR alpha and TCR beta cDNA libraries with UMIs came from 5'RACE using constant-segment primers. One entry per CDR3 protein results from TCRdb running MiXCR on the 5' RACE reads. Among over 150,000 distinct CDR3 sequences, around a fifth were seen once, and the ten largest hold 20% to 25%. The CDR3 loop spans 14 amino acids. Germline CDR1 and CDR2: SQVTM and ANQGSEA. Germline trimming cut 7 bases from V and 8 bases from J; bases unmatched to any gene: 10. This clonotype was obtained from an adult woman who had mild COVID-19 (a few samples of this study predate the infection). Cell type and time point are not known. The chain recombines TRBV29-1 with TRBJ1-4; 10 bases match TRBD1. The source material was PBMCs or a T cell subset sorted from them (not recorded which). For the CDR3, the DNA is TGCAGCGCCCTACCGGGACAGGGGAAAGAAAAACTGTTTTTT. Translation gives CSALPGQGKEKLFF.